The 32 T cell receptor beta chains in this list originate from one sample, sequenced in a study of CD8 T cells in ankylosing spondylitis (dated by TCRdb to 2017 to 2019). No antigen is known for these receptors. Library construction relied on 5' RACE. TCRdb lists the instrument as Illumina HiSeq 2500. TCRdb handled the public reads itself, with Q25 trimming in fastp and clone calling in MiXCR, and kept productive beta chains. CDR3 protein sequences are deduplicated, and each keeps its most common genes and DNA. Within this sample are almost 400,000 distinct CDR3 sequences, with 20% to 25% of them counted one time only. The top ten clones comprise around 17% of the sample. Study-wide conclusions, independent of this receptor: Blood from ankylosing spondylitis patients appeared to be characterized by a TCR beta motif composed of about 8 highly homologous amino acid variants.

The sequenced sample consisted of blood, either unsorted or a sorted T cell fraction (not recorded which). The receptors derive from a male donor with ankylosing spondylitis.

This clonotype was observed a few times. The genes are TRBV2 and TRBJ2-3; 9 nucleotides align to TRBD2. Trimming cost V 5 bases and J 5 bases; bases outside gene matches: 5. Germline V gene sequence: CDR1 SNHLY, CDR2 FYNNEI. The CDR3 spans 14 residues. In DNA, the CDR3 is TGTGCCAGCAGTCCCGGGACTAGCTTAGATACGCAGTATTTT. Its translation is CASSPGTSLDTQYF. Together with reference TRBV2 and TRBJ2-3, the CDR3 gives the full variable domain: EPEVTQTPSHQVTQMGQEVILRCVPISNHLYFYWYRQILGQKVEFLVSFYNNEISEKSEIFDDQFSVERPDGSNFTLKIRSTKLEDSAMYFCASSPGTSLDTQYFGPGTRLTVL.

The sample holds a few counts of this clonotype. This sequence joins TRBV29-1 and TRBJ2-3; a weak D match, TRBD1 (6 bases). Trimming took off 7 bases at V and 9 bases at J, with 14 bases between the two ends. Germline CDR1 reads SQVTM; CDR2 reads ANQGSEA. The CDR3 spans 11 residues. The CDR3 DNA is TGCAGCGGGGGGCTGAGGGAGACGCAGTATTTT. As protein: CSGGLRETQYF.

The chain has TRBV5-1 and TRBJ2-2; D is possibly TRBD2 (5 bases). The CDR3 consists of 18 residues. The V gene lost 1 base and the J gene lost 4 bases, with 20 bases spanning the gap. Germline CDR1 is SGHRS and CDR2 is YFSETQ. CDR3 sequence (DNA): TGCGCCAGCAGCTTGAGTCTCCTCGGGTCCCGGGGCACCGGGGAGCTGTTTTTT. It yields the protein CASSLSLLGSRGTGELFF.

This chain connects TRBV4-2 to TRBJ2-2; 8 nucleotides match TRBD2. The ends lost 1 base at V and 1 base at J; junction bases unmatched: 2. Per germline, CDR1 LGHNA and CDR2 YNFKEQ. The CDR3 has 16 amino acids. Written as DNA, the CDR3 is TGTGCCAGCAGCCAAGGCACTAGCGGGAACACCGGGGAGCTGTTTTTT. Its translation is CASSQGTSGNTGELFF.

Only a few counts were recorded for this clonotype. The chain carries TRBV12-3 or TRBV12-4 and TRBJ2-5; TRBD2 aligns across 7 bases. V was clipped by 3 bases and J by 6 bases; unmatched bases: 10. CDR3 length: 15 residues. CDR3 protein: CASSFSRGSLKTQYF. The CDR3 bases are TGTGCCAGCAGTTTCTCCCGCGGGAGTCTGAAGACCCAGTACTTC.

The chain has TRBV12-3 or TRBV12-4 and TRBJ1-5; maybe TRBD1 (6 bases). V lost 5 bases and J 3 bases, leaving 23 bases between the germline ends. The CDR3 is made up of 18 amino acids. The CDR3 loop is CASSPREGVRRDNQPQHF. The CDR3 DNA reads TGTGCCAGCAGTCCACGCGAGGGGGTCAGGCGAGACAATCAGCCCCAGCATTTT.

CDR3 in amino acids: CASSSRDRGTDTQYF. The CDR3 coding sequence is TGTGCCAGCAGCTCCCGAGATCGTGGCACAGATACGCAGTATTTT. The chain joins TRBV7-2 to TRBJ2-3, with D uncertain. Germline V gives CDR1 SGHTA, CDR2 FQGNSA. This CDR3 is built from 15 residues. V was trimmed by 4 bases and J by 1 base, leaving 12 bases between them.

The chain is built from TRBV28 and TRBJ1-1; D may be TRBD1 (6 bases). CDR1 and CDR2 from the germline V gene are MDHEN and SYDVKM. V was cut by 4 bases and J by 11 bases, with 20 bases left in between. The CDR3 length is 14 residues. The CDR3 spells CASSSLYAGGPAFF. The DNA of the CDR3 is TGTGCCAGCAGTTCGCTTTATGCTGGGGGGCCGGCTTTCTTT.

The chain recombines TRBV7-8 with TRBJ2-7; 9 positions agree with TRBD1. V was clipped by 1 base and J by 3 bases; unmatched bases: 7. The CDR3 spans 16 residues. The V gene's germline CDR1 is SGHVS and CDR2 FQNEAQ. For the CDR3, the DNA is TGTGCCAGCAGCTTAGTTTCGGGACAGGGTGTCTACGAGCAGTACTTC. It yields the protein CASSLVSGQGVYEQYF.

This clonotype was observed a handful of times. The V gene is TRBV5-5, the J gene TRBJ2-3, with 8 nucleotides matching TRBD2. V trimming: 5 bases; J trimming: 1 base; junction bases outside the gene matches: 9. The CDR3 has 16 amino acids. The germline V gene encodes CDR1 SGHKS and CDR2 YYEKEE (reference sequence). CDR3 sequence: CASSYVGAGGTDTQYF. The CDR3 DNA is TGTGCCAGCAGTTACGTGGGAGCGGGAGGCACAGATACGCAGTATTTT.

This chain's CDR3 is CSAINTVEGYTF. For the CDR3, the DNA is TGCAGTGCTATTAACACCGTAGAGGGCTACACCTTC. The chain employs TRBV20-1 and TRBJ1-2; D is undetermined. The CDR3 consists of 12 residues. CDR1 is DFQATT and CDR2 is SNEGSKA in the germline V gene (reference sequence). Trimming left V 4 bases short and J 8 bases short, with 14 bases between.

There are a few counts of this clonotype. The chain is built from TRBV9 and TRBJ2-7; TRBD1 might be the D (5 bases). The CDR3 runs to 13 residues. V lost 0 bases and J lost 6, with 10 bases in between. The germline CDR1 and CDR2 sequences are SGDLS and YYNGEE. CDR3 region: CASSVVQGSEQYF. CDR3 coding DNA: TGTGCCAGCAGCGTAGTCCAGGGTAGCGAGCAGTACTTC. Full variable domain (remainder filled in from reference TRBV9 and TRBJ2-7): DSGVTQTPKHLITATGQRVTLRCSPRSGDLSVYWYQQSLDQGLQFLIQYYNGEERAKGNILERFSAQQFPDLHSELNLSSLELGDSALYFCASSVVQGSEQYFGPGTRLTVT.

The gene calls are TRBV12-3 or TRBV12-4 and TRBJ2-6; 8 bases align to TRBD1. This CDR3 is 16 amino acids long. After removal of 8 bases from V and 1 base from J, the junction contained 7 bases not matched to a gene. The CDR3 coding sequence is TGTGCCAGCGAGGCAGGGGGCGCTTCTGGGGCCAACGTCCTGACTTTC. As protein: CASEAGGASGANVLTF.

In DNA form, the CDR3 reads TGTGCCAGCAAGAGGACTAGCGGGAGAGCCATCCCCTACAATGAGCAGTTCTTC. It codes for CASKRTSGRAIPYNEQFF. V is TRBV6-1 and J is TRBJ2-1, with TRBD2 matching 13 bases. Germline values: CDR1 MNHNS, CDR2 SASEGT. The CDR3 runs 18 residues. V lost 7 bases and J lost 2; bases outside the gene matches: 11.

This clonotype was counted at least ten times. The chain carries TRBV28 and TRBJ1-1; 9 bases are shared with TRBD1. The J segment lost 1 base and the V segment lost 11 bases, leaving 8 bases of the junction unmatched. The CDR3 is made up of 14 amino acids. Germline values: CDR1 MDHEN, CDR2 SYDVKM. The CDR3 nucleotides are TGTGCCGGGGGATCGGACAGGGGGAACACTGAAGCTTTCTTT. This gives the protein CAGGSDRGNTEAFF.

This clonotype was observed a handful of times. The chain recombines TRBV5-1 with TRBJ2-5; 10 bases line up with TRBD1. The V and J ends lost 6 bases and 1 base, in that order; junction bases with no gene match: 9. Germline V lookup: CDR1 SGHRS, CDR2 YFSETQ. There are 16 residues in the CDR3. The CDR3 reads CASKRQGAILQETQYF. The CDR3 DNA sequence: TGCGCCAGCAAAAGACAGGGGGCGATTCTCCAAGAGACCCAGTACTTC.

A few counts support this clonotype. CDR3 bases: TGTGCCAGCAGCCATCAGGAGGGGACAGGGGCATGGAATCAGCCCCAGCATTTT. Protein product: CASSHQEGTGAWNQPQHF. The chain employs TRBV11-1 and TRBJ1-5; 10 positions agree with TRBD1. CDR1 and CDR2 from the germline V gene are SGHAT and FQDESV (reference sequence). Germline trimming cut 5 bases from V and 4 bases from J; bases unmatched to any gene: 14. The CDR3 sequence is 18 residues long.

The chain uses TRBV15 and TRBJ2-3, with TRBD2 matching 7 bases. Germline assignment: CDR1 LNHNV and CDR2 YYDKDF (reference sequence). With V trimmed by 1 base and J by 2 bases, 3 bases remained unmatched. The CDR3 loop spans 15 amino acids. CDR3 protein: CATSRGAGNTDTQYF. CDR3 in DNA: TGTGCCACCAGCAGAGGAGCGGGGAACACAGATACGCAGTATTTT.

This chain links TRBV24-1 with TRBJ2-3, with D possibly matching TRBD1 (5 bases). The length of the CDR3 is 13 residues. Trimming took off 9 bases at V and 3 bases at J, with 12 bases between the two ends. In germline, CDR1 is KGHDR, CDR2 SFDVKD. CDR3 DNA: TGTGCCACCCTAGGGGCGGAGACAGATACGCAGTATTTT. As protein: CATLGAETDTQYF.

This chain uses TRBV19 with TRBJ2-3; TRBD2 matches at 11 bases. In germline, CDR1 is LNHDA, CDR2 SQIVND (reference sequence). The trim removed 3 bases at V and 1 base at J, leaving 9 bases unmatched. The CDR3 is made up of 18 amino acids. The CDR3 sequence: CASSIRLAGGRGTDTQYF. Written as DNA, the CDR3 is TGTGCCAGTAGTATTCGCCTAGCGGGAGGAAGGGGCACAGATACGCAGTATTTT. The complete variable domain, with remaining parts taken from reference TRBV19 and TRBJ2-3, reads DGGITQSPKYLFRKEGQNVTLSCEQNLNHDAMYWYRQDPGQGLRLIYYSQIVNDFQKGDIAEGYSVSREKKESFPLTVTSAQKNPTAFYLCASSIRLAGGRGTDTQYFGPGTRLTVL.

The V gene is TRBV6-2 or TRBV6-3, the J gene TRBJ2-3; D might be TRBD2 (6 bases). The V end was cut by 6 bases, the J end by 1 base, with 14 bases between. This CDR3 is 15 amino acids long. The germline V gene has CDR1 MNHEY and CDR2 SVGEGT. CDR3 nucleotide sequence: TGTGCCAGCAGCCCCGGGAGACTGCGCACAGATACGCAGTATTTT. Protein product: CASSPGRLRTDTQYF.

The table lists this clonotype with a few counts. The genes are TRBV7-8 and TRBJ1-1, with TRBD1 identical over 8 bases. Germline CDR1 SGHVS, CDR2 FQNEAQ. V lost 4 bases and J lost 7; bases outside the gene matches: 5. The CDR3 totals 13 residues. The CDR3 nucleotides read TGTGCCAGCAGCTCCTCAGGGGGCCTTGAAGCTTTCTTT. It translates to CASSSSGGLEAFF.

This clonotype was counted only a few times. V is TRBV28 and J is TRBJ2-2; 9 bases match TRBD1. Germline V CDR1 and CDR2: MDHEN, SYDVKM. CDR3 size: 16 residues. The V segment lost 3 bases and the J segment 7 bases; nucleotides outside the gene matches: 9. The CDR3 DNA reads as TGTGCCAGCAGTTTGGGGGACAGGGTAAACGTCGGGGAGCTGTTTTTT. This gives the protein CASSLGDRVNVGELFF.

This clonotype was seen a few times. This rearrangement joins TRBV10-3 to TRBJ2-1, with D maybe TRBD2 (6 bases). Germline V gives CDR1 ENHRY, CDR2 SYGVKD. This CDR3 spans 13 amino acids. Between the trimmed V and J ends, which lost 0 bases and 10 bases, there was a span of 10 bases. The CDR3 sequence is CAISESLGLEQFF. For the CDR3, the DNA is TGTGCCATCAGTGAGTCGTTGGGACTGGAGCAGTTCTTC.

The chain links TRBV24-1 to TRBJ2-1, with a possible D match to TRBD2 (5 bases). The V end lost 5 bases, the J end lost 10 bases, and 17 bases lay between the germline ends. The CDR3 is made up of 14 amino acids. Germline values: CDR1 KGHDR, CDR2 SFDVKD. In nucleotides, the CDR3 is TGTGCCACCAGTGTTAGTCCTAGCTATAGGGAGCAGTTCTTC. It encodes CATSVSPSYREQFF.

The chain recombines TRBV20-1 with TRBJ1-2, with D unclear. Germline V gives CDR1 DFQATT, CDR2 SNEGSKA (reference sequence). The V end lost 0 bases, the J end lost 6 bases, and 17 bases lay between the germline ends. This CDR3 has 15 residues. The CDR3 loop is CSARDPRGAGDGYTF. DNA of the CDR3: TGCAGTGCTAGAGATCCTCGAGGAGCCGGGGATGGCTACACCTTC.

J is TRBJ2-2 and V is TRBV19; 7 bases fit TRBD1. The CDR3 extends over 15 amino acids. The junction had 5 bases not matched to a gene; V was cut back by 7 bases and J by 0 bases. CDR1 and CDR2 from the germline V gene are LNHDA and SQIVND (reference sequence). CDR3 in amino acids: CASTPGQTNTGELFF. DNA for the CDR3: TGTGCCAGTACACCGGGACAGACGAACACCGGGGAGCTGTTTTTT.

The genes are TRBV4-1 and TRBJ1-4; TRBD1 matches 9 bases. Germline V lookup: CDR1 MGHRA, CDR2 YSYEKL. The CDR3 runs to 16 residues. V trimming: 4 bases; J trimming: 7 bases; junction bases outside the gene matches: 10. The chain's CDR3 is CASSPGQGPGREKLFF. The CDR3 nucleotides are TGCGCCAGCAGCCCGGGACAGGGACCGGGACGTGAAAAACTGTTTTTT.

This clonotype has a single count. The rearrangement joins TRBV12-3 or TRBV12-4 to TRBJ1-1, with D unresolved. Deletions cut 0 bases from V and 3 bases from J, with 8 bases between. CDR3 length: 14 amino acids. CDR3 sequence: CASSLAQFDTEAFF. The CDR3 DNA reads TGTGCCAGCAGTTTAGCACAGTTTGACACTGAAGCTTTCTTT.

This clonotype was detected a few times. The chain is built from TRBV7-3 and TRBJ2-7; 9 bases fit TRBD2. This CDR3 is 15 amino acids long. V shed 2 bases, J shed 6 bases, and the junction held 8 bases outside the gene matches. Germline-derived CDR1 and CDR2 are SGHTA and FQGTGA. CDR3 region: CASSLRPTSGREQYF. The CDR3 coding sequence is TGTGCCAGCAGCTTACGCCCGACTAGCGGCCGCGAGCAGTACTTC.

CDR3 residues: CASSLAVASYNEQFF. CDR3 DNA sequence: TGCGCCAGCAGCTTGGCCGTTGCGTCCTACAATGAGCAGTTCTTC. The chain joins TRBV5-1 to TRBJ2-1; D gene uncertain. CDR1 SGHRS and CDR2 YFSETQ come from the germline V gene. Trimming removed 0 bases from V and 1 base from J, with 8 bases in between. The CDR3 extends over 15 amino acids.

The chain is built from TRBV10-3 and TRBJ2-7; 7 bases are a match to TRBD1. Germline assignment: CDR1 ENHRY and CDR2 SYGVKD. The length of the CDR3 is 17 residues. V shed 3 bases and J 2 bases; nucleotides not matched to a gene: 13. The CDR3 DNA is TGTGCCATCAGTGAATCTAAACTTTGGCAGGGGGCCTACGAGCAGTACTTC. Protein product: CAISESKLWQGAYEQYF.